This T cell receptor beta chain is from a study of immune evolution from preneoplasia to lung adenocarcinoma. Study-wide results and limits: Later-stage lesions appeared to have more T cells, more diversity, less clonality. Top clone frequencies peaked in normal lung, apparently declining through invasive adenocarcinoma.

Trimming removed 7 bases from V and 0 bases from J; junction bases left unmatched: 7. The CDR3 runs to 15 residues. Germline V gene sequence: CDR1 SGHDT, CDR2 YYEEEE. Between the mid-2010s and the late 2010s, patients underwent resection in Japan or China. Two lung cancer pathologists independently confirmed each histologic diagnosis. This clone was seen only once. Its antigen is as yet unknown. The table came from immunoSEQ multiplex PCR; TCRdb's copy has only in-frame clones and leaves some out. This table has some 11,000 clones, roughly three quarters appearing once. The specimen was FFPE normal lung tissue adjacent to the tumor. The TCR originated in a person aged 55 to 75 with lung adenocarcinoma. Some clones in this sample may be carry-over from other donors' samples. The V gene is TRBV5-6, the J gene TRBJ2-1, with 7 nucleotides matching TRBD2. DNA for the CDR3: TGTGCCAGCGGGAGGGCCTACAGCTCCTACAATGAGCAGTTCTTC. It yields the protein CASGRAYSSYNEQFF.